The rows below give T cell receptor beta chains drawn from one sample of a study of human T cells and chemical hapten exposure. TCRdb re-called the RACE reads with MiXCR, one entry per CDR3 protein. The sample lists some 340,000 distinct CDR3 sequences; around 7% were seen once. Specimen: whole blood, collected in connection with sensitization to the hapten diphenylcyclopropenone (DPC). The receptors come from a woman aged 18-30 years with alopecia areata. Some clones in this sample may be carry-over from other donors' samples. Both conserved end residues are part of each CDR3. The D gene is left open where the match is weak. Size is stated for part of the rows, as once, few or many counts, or as a class when the clone is expanded.

D	size	V	J	DNA	CDR3
TRBD1	NA	TRBV5-1	TRBJ1-1	TGCGCCAGCAGCTTGTATAAGTTGGGACAGGGTTACACTGAAGCTTTCTTT	CASSLYKLGQGYTEAFF
NA	few	TRBV5-5	TRBJ1-5	TGTGCCAGCAGCTTGAACCGTCAGAAGCCCCAGCATTTT	CASSLNRQKPQHF
TRBD1	NA	TRBV12-3/TRBV12-4	TRBJ1-1	TGTGCCAGCAGTTACAGGGGGCCCACTGAAGCTTTCTTT	CASSYRGPTEAFF
NA	NA	TRBV5-1	TRBJ1-1	TGCGCCAGCAGCTTCGATGGCGTACTTTCGATGAACACTGAAGCTTTCTTT	CASSFDGVLSMNTEAFF
TRBD1	few	TRBV7-2	TRBJ2-2	TGTGCCAGCAGCCCCTACCCCGCCGTAAGGACAGGGGTCGCCGGGGAGCTGTTTTTT	CASSPYPAVRTGVAGELFF
TRBD1	NA	TRBV6-2/TRBV6-3	TRBJ1-4	TGTGCCAGCAGGAAGACAGGGACGCCTGAAAAACTGTTTTTT	CASRKTGTPEKLFF
NA	few	TRBV25-1	TRBJ1-4	TGTGCCAGCAGTGATAAGGGATTAGAAGGTGAAAAACTGTTTTTT	CASSDKGLEGEKLFF
TRBD2	few	TRBV29-1	TRBJ2-2	TGCAGCGTGACTAGCGGCGCCGGGGAGCTGTTTTTT	CSVTSGAGELFF
NA	few	TRBV7-9	TRBJ2-1	TGTGCCAGCAGCCCCGTCGCGATCAATGAGCAGTTCTTC	CASSPVAINEQFF
NA	many	TRBV3-1	TRBJ2-3	TGTGCCAGCAGCCAACCGGGGCTTTCCCTGGCGGATACGCAGTATTTT	CASSQPGLSLADTQYF
TRBD1	NA	TRBV6-1	TRBJ1-2	TGTGCCAGCACCGGGGACAGGTTTCAGGTCTATGGTGGCTACACCTTC	CASTGDRFQVYGGYTF
TRBD1	NA	TRBV6-2/TRBV6-3	TRBJ1-2	TGTGCCAGCAGTCAGGACAGGCTCTATGGCTACACCTTC	CASSQDRLYGYTF
NA	NA	TRBV28	TRBJ1-1	TGTGCCAGCAGTCACAGGTCTGAAGCTTTCTTT	CASSHRSEAFF
TRBD1	NA	TRBV3-1	TRBJ2-2	TGTGCCAGCAGCACTAGGGGGCCCGGGGAGCTGTTTTTT	CASSTRGPGELFF
TRBD1	many	TRBV10-3	TRBJ1-5	TGTGCCATCAGTGAGTCAGGGGGCCTAAGTCAGCCCCAGCATTTT	CAISESGGLSQPQHF
NA	few	TRBV10-3	TRBJ2-1	TGTGCCATCAGTGGTCCAGGGGCGGGTGAGCAGTTCTTC	CAISGPGAGEQFF
NA	NA	TRBV20-1	TRBJ1-3	TGCAGTGCTAGAGATCTCGGAAACACCATATATTTT	CSARDLGNTIYF
NA	few	TRBV7-2	TRBJ1-4	TGTGCCAGCAGCTTAGGCCCAGCTGCAACTAATGAAAAACTGTTTTTT	CASSLGPAATNEKLFF
NA	few	TRBV11-1	TRBJ1-6	TGTGCCAGCAGCATCATCGTTAATTCACCCCTCCACTTT	CASSIIVNSPLHF
NA	many	TRBV3-1	TRBJ2-1	TGTGCCAGCAGCCATGGAGGGTTGGATGAGCAGTTCTTC	CASSHGGLDEQFF
NA	many	TRBV12-3/TRBV12-4	TRBJ2-2	TGTGCCAGCAGAGAGACCGGGGAGCTGTTTTTT	CASRETGELFF
TRBD1	many	TRBV7-2	TRBJ1-1	TGTGCCAGCAGCCCCGACAGGGACACTGAAGCTTTCTTT	CASSPDRDTEAFF
NA	few	TRBV4-1	TRBJ1-1	TGCGCCAGCAGCCATACGTACCTGAGGGGGGGGAGGTACACTGAAGCTTTCTTT	CASSHTYLRGGRYTEAFF
TRBD2	many	TRBV20-1	TRBJ2-3	TGCAGTGCTAGAGATTCTAGCGGGATCACAGATACGCAGTATTTT	CSARDSSGITDTQYF
NA	few	TRBV11-1	TRBJ1-2	TGTGCCAGCAGCCCGCAGGGTACTCTCCATGGCTACACCTTC	CASSPQGTLHGYTF
NA	many	TRBV20-1	TRBJ2-7	TGCAGTGCTAGACCCCCGGGACATAGGGTCTACGAGCAGTACTTC	CSARPPGHRVYEQYF
NA	few	TRBV5-1	TRBJ2-2	TGCGCCAGCAGCTTTAGCCACACCGGGGAGCTGTTTTTT	CASSFSHTGELFF
NA	NA	TRBV12-3/TRBV12-4	TRBJ2-7	TGTGCCAGCAGTTTATTGGGGGGACAGTACGAGCAGTACTTC	CASSLLGGQYEQYF
NA	NA	TRBV2	TRBJ2-3	TGTGCCAGCAGTGATTGGGATGTGACAGATACGCAGTATTTT	CASSDWDVTDTQYF
NA	NA	TRBV6-5	TRBJ2-7	TGTGCCAGCAGACAGTCCCCCGCCTACGAGCAGTACTTC	CASRQSPAYEQYF
TRBD1	many	TRBV7-2	TRBJ1-3	TGTGCCAGCAGCCACCGGACAGGGAGCTTGCCCATATATTTT	CASSHRTGSLPIYF
NA	few	TRBV5-1	TRBJ1-1	TGCGCCAGCAGCTTGACAAATGAGGCTTTCTTT	CASSLTNEAFF
TRBD2	many	TRBV5-1	TRBJ2-1	TGCGCCAGCGGACTAGCGGGGGAGTATGAGCAGTTCTTC	CASGLAGEYEQFF
NA	few	TRBV6-6	TRBJ2-7	TGTGCCAGCAGTTACGACACAGCCTACGAGCAGTACTTC	CASSYDTAYEQYF
TRBD1	many	TRBV20-1	TRBJ1-6	TGCAGTGCGGAGGGACAGCCGAATTCACCCCTCCACTTT	CSAEGQPNSPLHF
NA	many	TRBV6-2/TRBV6-3	TRBJ1-5	TGTGCCAGCAGTTTAGGACCGTTTTATAGCAATCAGCCCCAGCATTTT	CASSLGPFYSNQPQHF
TRBD1	many	TRBV18	TRBJ2-1	TGTGCCAGCTCCCCCCCCGGCAGGACAGGGGACAATGAGCAGTTCTTC	CASSPPGRTGDNEQFF
NA	many	TRBV7-2	TRBJ2-3	TGTGCCAGCAGCCGACTCCGGCCCACAGATACGCAGTATTTT	CASSRLRPTDTQYF
NA	many	TRBV6-2/TRBV6-3	TRBJ2-1	TGTGCCAGCACCAACCGGGACTCGATAATTGAGCAGTTCTTC	CASTNRDSIIEQFF
TRBD1	NA	TRBV10-3	TRBJ1-4	TGTGCCACTATGACCGGGACAGGGAAGTCTCGGCGAGATGGAGGGATGGAACTGTTTTTT	CATMTGTGKSRRDGGMELFF
TRBD1	many	TRBV12-3/TRBV12-4	TRBJ1-2	TGTGCCAGCAGTTTAACAGGGGGCTATGGCTACACCTTC	CASSLTGGYGYTF
NA	many	TRBV28	TRBJ2-4	TGTGCCAGCAGCCGCCCGGAGGCGGGGCGGCAAAACATTCAGTACTTC	CASSRPEAGRQNIQYF
NA	many	TRBV18	TRBJ2-6	TGTGCCAGCTCACCAGTGACAGGCGTCCTCTCTGGGGCCAACGTCCTGACTTTC	CASSPVTGVLSGANVLTF
NA	few	TRBV7-9	TRBJ2-2	TGTGCCAGTACCACAGGCACCTACACCGGGGAGCTGTTTTTT	CASTTGTYTGELFF
TRBD2	few	TRBV10-3	TRBJ2-3	TGTGCCATCAGGACGGGGGGGTATTCCCACACAGATACGCAGTATTTT	CAIRTGGYSHTDTQYF
TRBD2	many	TRBV7-2	TRBJ2-3	TGTGCCAGCAGTGGGGGGGGTCGACCTGTAGATACGCAGTATTTT	CASSGGGRPVDTQYF
TRBD1	few	TRBV2	TRBJ1-3	TGTGCCAGCAGGCCGAGACAGGGCTCAGGAAACACCATATATTTT	CASRPRQGSGNTIYF
TRBD1	NA	TRBV6-2/TRBV6-3	TRBJ2-5	TGTGCCAGCAGCCAGCGTCACAGGGGGCTGGAGACCCAGTACTTC	CASSQRHRGLETQYF
NA	many	TRBV12-3/TRBV12-4	TRBJ2-3	TGTGCCAGCAGTTTTTCATTAAGCGGGTCCGGTCCTACGCAGTATTTT	CASSFSLSGSGPTQYF
TRBD1	NA	TRBV9	TRBJ2-2	TGTGCCAGCAGCGTTCAGGGGGCGGACACCGGGGAGCTGTTTTTT	CASSVQGADTGELFF
TRBD1	NA	TRBV11-3	TRBJ2-3	TGTGCCAGCAGCCCAAACAGGGAAGGGGGCTACACAGATACGCAGTATTTT	CASSPNREGGYTDTQYF
TRBD2	NA	TRBV14	TRBJ2-5	TGTGCCAGCAGCACGATTTTTAAGACTAGCGGGGAGAACCAAGAGACCCAGTACTTC	CASSTIFKTSGENQETQYF
NA	NA	TRBV3-1	TRBJ1-1	TGTGCCAGCAGCCCGGGACACACTGAAGCTTTCTTT	CASSPGHTEAFF
TRBD2	few	TRBV28	TRBJ2-7	TGTGCCAGTGGGGTAAAAGCGGGGGCCGAGCAGTACTTC	CASGVKAGAEQYF
NA	few	TRBV7-3	TRBJ1-1	TGTGCCAGCAGCTTAAATTCAGTGGCGGCTGAAGCTTTCTTT	CASSLNSVAAEAFF